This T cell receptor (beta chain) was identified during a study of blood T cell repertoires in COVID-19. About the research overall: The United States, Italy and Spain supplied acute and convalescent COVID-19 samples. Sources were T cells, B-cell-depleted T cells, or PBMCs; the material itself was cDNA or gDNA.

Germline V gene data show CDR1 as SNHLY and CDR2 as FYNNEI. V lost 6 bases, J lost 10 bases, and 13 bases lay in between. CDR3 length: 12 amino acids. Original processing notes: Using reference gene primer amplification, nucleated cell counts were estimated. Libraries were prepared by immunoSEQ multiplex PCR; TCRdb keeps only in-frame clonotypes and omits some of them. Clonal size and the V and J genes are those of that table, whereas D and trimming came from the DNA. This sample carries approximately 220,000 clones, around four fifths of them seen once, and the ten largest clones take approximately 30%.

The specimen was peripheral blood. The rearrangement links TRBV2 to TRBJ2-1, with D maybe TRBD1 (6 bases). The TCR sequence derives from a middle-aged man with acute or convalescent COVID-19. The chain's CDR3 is CASRTDRLEQFF. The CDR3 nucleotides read TGTGCCAGCAGGACGGACAGACTCGAGCAGTTCTTC. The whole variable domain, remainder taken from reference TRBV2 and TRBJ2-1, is EPEVTQTPSHQVTQMGQEVILRCVPISNHLYFYWYRQILGQKVEFLVSFYNNEISEKSEIFDDQFSVERPDGSNFTLKIRSTKLEDSAMYFCASRTDRLEQFFGPGTRLTVL.